A single T cell receptor beta chain is shown here with its context. The source of the sample is a study of Ad26.COV2.S vaccination and SARS-CoV-2 variants. Per germline, CDR1 MNHEY and CDR2 SVGAGI. The CDR3 consists of 15 residues. The trim removed 6 bases at V and 0 bases at J, leaving 2 bases unmatched. Using immunoSEQ multiplex PCR, the repertoire was profiled, and TCRdb retains in-frame clones only, with some absent. The sample shows about 680,000 clones, roughly 90% of them seen only once. Treatment specified: about 20 received Ad26.COV2.S at low or high dose, single or two shots; several received placebo; per-sample allocation not given. Sampling happened 63 days after the first vaccine or placebo injection.

The origin of this receptor is a person aged 18 to 65 who received the Ad26.COV2.S COVID-19 vaccine or a placebo. This chain links TRBV6-5 with TRBJ1-3; 10 nucleotides agree with TRBD1. Sequenced here: peripheral blood, sampled in a trial of Ad26.COV2.S vaccine versus placebo. CDR3 protein: CASRGQGFSGNTIYF. CDR3 DNA: TGTGCCAGCAGGGGACAGGGGTTCTCTGGAAACACCATATATTTT.